This TCR beta chain was identified in a study of blood T cell repertoires in COVID-19. Whole-study context: Both acute and convalescent COVID-19 samples were obtained from the United States, Italy and Spain. PBMCs, B-cell-depleted T cells, or T cells were the source of the cDNA or gDNA that made up the material.

The CDR3 contains 14 residues. The ends were cut back, 2 bases at V and 4 bases at J, with 12 bases in the middle. CDR1 is SGHDT, CDR2 YYEEEE, per germline. Patients of the Seattle cohort, enrolled during active infection, were followed longitudinally. In the original analysis: Estimates of nucleated cell counts were drawn from the amplification of reference gene primers. The repertoire was sequenced with immunoSEQ multiplex PCR; TCRdb's copy has only in-frame clones and lacks some. For V, J and clone size, that table is used; D and trimming come from the DNA. This table has about 95,000 clones, 89% appearing once.

The rearrangement joins TRBV5-6 to TRBJ2-5; perhaps TRBD1 as D (5 bases). This TCR was sampled from a man aged 55-75 years with COVID-19, enrolled during active disease. The sequenced material came from peripheral blood. In DNA, the CDR3 is TGTGCCAGCAGCTTCCCCCAAAGGGGAGAGACCCAGTACTTC. It encodes CASSFPQRGETQYF.